The 7 T cell receptor beta chains given below trace back to one sample, sequenced in a study of T cells in Graves' hyperthyroidism and ophthalmopathy. What was amplified from RNA transcripts were TCR beta CDR3 regions. An initial round of RT-PCR targeting the TCR CDR3 relied on the HTBI primer set. TCRdb independently ran MiXCR on the multiplex PCR reads; one entry per CDR3 protein. This table has 250,000 to 300,000 distinct CDR3 sequences, roughly 15% appearing once. The sequenced sample consisted of blood. The origin of the receptors is a woman between 25 and 40 years old with Graves' hyperthyroidism that later progressed to Graves' ophthalmopathy.

This clonotype has ten or more counts. V is TRBV5-5 and J is TRBJ2-7; D ambiguous. This CDR3 is 14 amino acids long. Trimming left V 5 bases short and J 1 base short, with 13 bases between. The germline V gene encodes CDR1 SGHKS and CDR2 YYEKEE (reference sequence). The DNA of the CDR3 is TGTGCCAGCAGGCAGCCGGGCAGATCCTACGAGCAGTACTTC. Protein: CASRQPGRSYEQYF.

The J gene is TRBJ1-1, the V gene TRBV7-9, with no clear D. This CDR3 comprises 12 residues. The V gene's germline CDR1 is SEHNR and CDR2 FQNEAQ (reference sequence). V was clipped by 2 bases and J by 8 bases, with 9 bases between them. DNA for the CDR3: TGTGCCAGCAGCTTACCGGAAGGGGAAGCTTTCTTT. Protein product: CASSLPEGEAFF.

This clonotype has only a few counts. The V gene is TRBV18, the J gene TRBJ2-1, with 12 bases lining up with TRBD2. V shed 2 bases, J shed 0 bases, and the junction held 11 bases outside the gene matches. Germline CDR1 KGHSH, CDR2 LQKENI. There are 20 residues in the CDR3. In DNA, the CDR3 is TGTGCCAGCTCACCAGGATCGGCTAGCGGGAGGGCGAGCTCCTACAATGAGCAGTTCTTC. This translates into CASSPGSASGRASSYNEQFF.

At least ten counts were recorded for this clonotype. The V gene is TRBV30, the J gene TRBJ2-7, with D maybe TRBD1 (5 bases). The CDR3 has 13 amino acids. Per germline, CDR1 GTSNPN and CDR2 SVGIG (reference sequence). The germline V and J ends were trimmed by 3 bases and 2 bases, with 11 bases remaining between them. CDR3 DNA sequence: TGTGCCTGGAGACCGACAGAAACCTACGAGCAGTACTTC. Protein sequence: CAWRPTETYEQYF. Full variable domain (missing parts from reference TRBV30 and TRBJ2-7): SQTIHQWPATLVQPVGSPLSLECTVEGTSNPNLYWYRQAAGRGLQLLFYSVGIGQISSEVPQNLSASRPQDRQFILSSKKLLLSDSGFYLCAWRPTETYEQYFGPGTRLTVT.

With regard to this clonotype: One end of the junction varies from germline; a read error may be responsible. The gene calls are TRBV6-1 and TRBJ2-7, with TRBD2 matching 13 bases. The CDR3 is 15 amino acids. Germline CDR1 and CDR2: MNHNS and SASEGT. The CDR3 DNA reads as TGTGCCAGCAGACCGGGACTAGCGGGAAAATACGGGCAGTACTTC. Translating it yields CASRPGLAGKYGQYF.

This clonotype was detected many times. This chain connects TRBV27 to TRBJ1-1; D call uncertain. Germline values: CDR1 MNHEY, CDR2 SMNVEV (reference sequence). The V gene lost 5 bases and the J gene lost 0 bases, with 10 bases spanning the gap. The CDR3 totals 14 residues. The CDR3 loop is CASSRNTVNTEAFF. For the CDR3, the DNA is TGTGCCAGCAGTCGAAACACAGTGAACACTGAAGCTTTCTTT.

The table lists this clonotype with many counts. The gene calls are TRBV30 and TRBJ2-1, with TRBD2 as a possible D gene (5 bases). The CDR3 totals 13 residues. Between the trimmed V and J ends, which lost 5 bases and 2 bases, there was a span of 10 bases. The V gene's germline CDR1 is GTSNPN and CDR2 SVGIG (reference sequence). The CDR3 reads CAWDPGTYNEQFF. The DNA for the CDR3 is TGTGCCTGGGACCCGGGAACCTACAATGAGCAGTTCTTC.